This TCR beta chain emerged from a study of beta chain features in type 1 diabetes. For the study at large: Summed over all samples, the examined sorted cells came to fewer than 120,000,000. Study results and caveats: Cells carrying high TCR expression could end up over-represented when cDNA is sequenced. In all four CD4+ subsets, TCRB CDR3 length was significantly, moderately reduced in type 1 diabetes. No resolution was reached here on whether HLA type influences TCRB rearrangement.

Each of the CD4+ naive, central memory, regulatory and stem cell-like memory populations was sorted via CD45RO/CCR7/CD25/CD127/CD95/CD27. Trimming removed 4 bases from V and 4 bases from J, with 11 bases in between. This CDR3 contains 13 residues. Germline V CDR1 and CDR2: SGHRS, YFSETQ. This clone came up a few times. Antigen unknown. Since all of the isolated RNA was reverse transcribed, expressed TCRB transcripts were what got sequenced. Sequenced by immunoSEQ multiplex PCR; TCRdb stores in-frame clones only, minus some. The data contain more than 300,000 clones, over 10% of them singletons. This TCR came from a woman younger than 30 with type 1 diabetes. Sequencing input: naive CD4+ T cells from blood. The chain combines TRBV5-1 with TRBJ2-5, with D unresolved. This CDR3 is CASSGHRVETQYF. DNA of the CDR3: TGCGCCAGCAGCGGGCACAGAGTAGAGACCCAGTACTTC.